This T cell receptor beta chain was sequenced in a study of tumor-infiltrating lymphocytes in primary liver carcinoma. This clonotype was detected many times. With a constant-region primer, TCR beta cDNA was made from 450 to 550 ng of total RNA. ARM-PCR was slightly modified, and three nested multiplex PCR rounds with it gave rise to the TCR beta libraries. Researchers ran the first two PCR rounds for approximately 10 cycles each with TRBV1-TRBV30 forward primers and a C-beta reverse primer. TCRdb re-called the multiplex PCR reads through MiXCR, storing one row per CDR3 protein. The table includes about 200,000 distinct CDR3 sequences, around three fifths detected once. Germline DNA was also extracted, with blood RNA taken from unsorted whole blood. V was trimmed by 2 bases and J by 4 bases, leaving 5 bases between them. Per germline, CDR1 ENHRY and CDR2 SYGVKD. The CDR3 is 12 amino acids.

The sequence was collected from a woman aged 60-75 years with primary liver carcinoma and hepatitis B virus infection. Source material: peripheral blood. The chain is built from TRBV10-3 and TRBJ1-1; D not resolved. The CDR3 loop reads CAISEPGTEAFF. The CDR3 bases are TGTGCCATCAGTGAGCCGGGCACTGAAGCTTTCTTT.